The 19 T cell receptor beta chains listed next were all sequenced from one sample in a study of CD8+CD57+ T cells in acquired aplastic anemia. TCR beta VDJ and CDR3 profiles were obtained from a genomic DNA template. TCRdb analysed the reads with MiXCR anew, one entry per CDR3 protein. The sample consists of a few hundred thousand distinct CDR3 sequences, approximately 56% of them appearing once. Sequencing was carried out using sorted CD4+, CD8+, or CD8+CD57+ T cells (not recorded which) from PBMCs. The receptors shown here come from a human donor with severe aplastic anemia or a healthy control (not recorded which).

This clonotype was counted once. The germline gene is not matched at one end of the junction; a read error may be the cause. The CDR3: CASGQEGLAGGPVEQYF. The CDR3 bases are TGCGCCAGCGGCCAGGAGGGCCTAGCGGGGGGGCCCGTAGAGCAGTACTTC. The chain links TRBV4-1 to TRBJ2-7; 12 positions agree with TRBD2. The CDR3 has 17 residues. In germline, CDR1 is MGHRA, CDR2 YSYEKL.

CDR3 sequence: CSVRGQGSYNEQFF. The CDR3 nucleotides read TGCAGTGTAAGAGGGCAGGGTTCCTACAATGAGCAGTTCTTC. This chain uses TRBV20-1 with TRBJ2-1; TRBD1 or TRBD2 may be the D gene (5 bases each). The CDR3 loop spans 14 amino acids. Trimming shortened V by 7 bases and J by 1 base, and 14 bases separated the two germline ends. Germline CDR1 DFQATT, CDR2 SNEGSKA (reference sequence).

The V call is TRBV2, the J call TRBJ2-7, with a possible D match to TRBD2 (6 bases). V gave up 6 bases and J gave up 3 bases, with 18 bases separating them. CDR3 length: 15 residues. The germline gives CDR1 SNHLY, CDR2 FYNNEI. The CDR3 DNA reads TGTGCCAGCAGGCGATCGGGAGTAACGGACTACGAGCAGTACTTC. Amino acids: CASRRSGVTDYEQYF.

This clonotype has a count of ten or more. The chain uses TRBV12-3 or TRBV12-4 and TRBJ2-3; D uncertain. Trimming removed 1 base from V and 1 base from J, with 9 bases in between. This CDR3 region has 15 residues. CDR3 residues: CASSLGSFGTDTQYF. CDR3 DNA sequence: TGTGCCAGCAGTTTAGGTAGTTTTGGCACAGATACGCAGTATTTT.

The gene calls are TRBV7-8 and TRBJ2-1, with a weak D call TRBD2 (5 bases). In germline, CDR1 is SGHVS, CDR2 FQNEAQ. Trimming removed 3 bases from V and 0 bases from J, with 9 bases in between. The CDR3 sequence is 15 residues long. The DNA for the CDR3 is TGTGCCAGCAGCTTCGCGGGTGGCTCCTACAATGAGCAGTTCTTC. Its protein is CASSFAGGSYNEQFF.

This clonotype has ten or more counts. The chain joins TRBV4-1 to TRBJ1-5, with unresolved D. CDR1 is MGHRA and CDR2 is YSYEKL in the germline V gene. Trimming left V 4 bases short and J 5 bases short, with 15 bases between. This CDR3 contains 15 residues. The CDR3 spells CASSPSDLSYQPQHF. As DNA, the CDR3 is TGCGCCAGCAGCCCGTCGGACCTGAGTTATCAGCCCCAGCATTTT.

This clonotype was picked up many times. V and J are TRBV7-3 and TRBJ1-1, with TRBD1 identical over 10 bases. With V trimmed by 5 bases and J by 4 bases, 25 bases remained unmatched. There are 21 residues in the CDR3. Germline V gene lookup returns CDR1 SGHTA and CDR2 FQGTGA. The CDR3 nucleotides read TGTGCCAGCAGCCAAGGATTGGGTGGGACAGGGGCTCTTGCGAGGGGCACTGAAGCTTTCTTT. Its translation: CASSQGLGGTGALARGTEAFF.

This clonotype was picked up many times. The V call is TRBV6-5, the J call TRBJ2-7; 9 nucleotides align to TRBD1. The CDR3 contains 16 residues. Per germline, CDR1 MNHEY and CDR2 SVGAGI. V lost 0 bases and J lost 4; bases outside the gene matches: 7. The chain's CDR3 is CASSYSSGTGSYEQYF. CDR3 DNA sequence: TGTGCCAGCAGTTACTCGAGTGGGACAGGGTCGTACGAGCAGTACTTC.

V usage is TRBV7-8 and J usage is TRBJ2-5; TRBD2 matches 7 bases. Looked up from germline, CDR1 is SGHVS and CDR2 is FQNEAQ. The CDR3 is 14 residues long. Trimming at V came to 5 bases and at J to 2 bases, leaving 5 bases not matched to a gene. CDR3 in amino acids: CASSKRTSQETQYF. CDR3 in DNA: TGTGCCAGCAGCAAAAGGACTAGTCAAGAGACCCAGTACTTC. The whole variable domain, remainder taken from reference TRBV7-8 and TRBJ2-5, is GAGVSQSPRYKVAKRGQDVALRCDPISGHVSLFWYQQALGQGPEFLTYFQNEAQLDKSGLPSDRFFAERPEGSVSTLKIQRTQQEDSAVYLCASSKRTSQETQYFGPGTRLLVL.

With respect to this clonotype: It may be a read error: a sequence one base away is much more abundant. The chain links TRBV7-6 to TRBJ2-7, with D unclear. The CDR3 is 15 amino acids. Germline V gene sequence: CDR1 SGHVS, CDR2 FNYEAQ. CDR3: CASSLAGSSSHEQYF. The CDR3 nucleotides are TGTGCCAGCAGCTTAGCGGGCAGTAGCTCCCACGAGCAGTACTTC.

The genes are TRBV7-9 and TRBJ2-5; D may be TRBD2 (5 bases). Trimming left V 7 bases short and J 4 bases short, with 16 bases between. Germline loops: CDR1 SEHNR, CDR2 FQNEAQ (reference sequence). CDR3 length: 14 residues. The CDR3 loop is CASTINGEGETQYF. DNA for the CDR3: TGTGCCAGCACCATAAACGGGGAAGGAGAGACCCAGTACTTC.

Worth noting for this clonotype: A junction boundary mismatches the germline segment, possibly from a read error. This chain links TRBV2 with TRBJ1-6, with D maybe TRBD1 (5 bases). The CDR3 is made up of 16 amino acids. Germline V CDR1 and CDR2: SNHLY, FYNNEI. The CDR3 loop is CASTYGGMRINSPPHF. The CDR3, as DNA: TGCGCCAGCACCTACGGGGGGATGAGGATTAATTCACCCCCCCACTTT.

The chain links TRBV9 to TRBJ2-2; D is ambiguous. V shed 1 base and J shed 2 bases, with 9 bases lying between them. The CDR3 totals 15 residues. Germline CDR1 reads SGDLS; CDR2 reads YYNGEE. CDR3 nucleotides: TGTGCCAGCAGCGTAAGAGACTCAAACACCGGGGAGCTGTTTTTT. This translates into CASSVRDSNTGELFF.

The genes are TRBV15 and TRBJ2-1, with a possible D match to TRBD2 (6 bases). V lost 9 bases, J lost 4 bases, and 10 bases lay in between. The germline V gene has CDR1 LNHNV and CDR2 YYDKDF (reference sequence). This CDR3 contains 12 residues. CDR3 nucleotide sequence: TGTGCCACGGGACTCTCTTACAATGAGCAGTTCTTC. Amino acid sequence: CATGLSYNEQFF.

There are many counts of this clonotype. This chain uses TRBV9 with TRBJ2-3; D may be TRBD2 (6 bases). CDR1 is SGDLS and CDR2 is YYNGEE in the germline V gene. The CDR3 runs 16 residues. V was clipped by 3 bases and J by 0 bases, with 14 bases between them. The DNA of the CDR3 is TGTGCCAGCAGCGCAGCGGGCGCGACTAGCACAGATACGCAGTATTTT. Protein product: CASSAAGATSTDTQYF.

V is TRBV7-9 and J is TRBJ1-1; 9 nucleotides align to TRBD1. Germline CDR1 reads SEHNR; CDR2 reads FQNEAQ (reference sequence). V gave up 5 bases and J gave up 7 bases; unmatched junction bases: 8. CDR3 length: 14 amino acids. The CDR3 nucleotides are TGTGCCAGCAGCCACCGGGACAGGGCGGGTGAAGCTTTCTTT. Translating it yields CASSHRDRAGEAFF.

This rearrangement joins TRBV10-3 to TRBJ2-1, with TRBD2 identical over 7 bases. This CDR3 is built from 12 residues. Germline lookup yields CDR1 ENHRY and CDR2 SYGVKD. V shed 8 bases, J shed 9 bases, and the junction held 7 bases outside the gene matches. The CDR3: CAIGRGDVEQFF. For the CDR3, the DNA is TGTGCCATCGGCCGGGGGGATGTTGAGCAGTTCTTC.

This clonotype was observed a few times. This chain joins TRBV7-8 and TRBJ2-3; 8 bases match TRBD1. Germline V CDR1 and CDR2: SGHVS, FQNEAQ. The junction had 4 bases not matched to a gene; V was cut back by 6 bases and J by 2 bases. This CDR3 region has 14 residues. CDR3 sequence: CASRWGQDTDTQYF. The CDR3 DNA reads TGTGCCAGCAGGTGGGGACAGGACACAGATACGCAGTATTTT. The variable domain in full, completed from reference TRBV7-8 and TRBJ2-3, reads GAGVSQSPRYKVAKRGQDVALRCDPISGHVSLFWYQQALGQGPEFLTYFQNEAQLDKSGLPSDRFFAERPEGSVSTLKIQRTQQEDSAVYLCASRWGQDTDTQYFGPGTRLTVL.

The V call is TRBV6-5, the J call TRBJ2-1; TRBD2 agrees at 7 bases. This CDR3 contains 14 residues. From germline, CDR1 is MNHEY and CDR2 SVGAGI. V trimming: 8 bases; J trimming: 9 bases; junction bases outside the gene matches: 13. CDR3 in amino acids: CASRLGGGDGEQFF. The CDR3 nucleotides read TGTGCCAGCCGATTGGGTGGGGGGGATGGTGAGCAGTTCTTC.